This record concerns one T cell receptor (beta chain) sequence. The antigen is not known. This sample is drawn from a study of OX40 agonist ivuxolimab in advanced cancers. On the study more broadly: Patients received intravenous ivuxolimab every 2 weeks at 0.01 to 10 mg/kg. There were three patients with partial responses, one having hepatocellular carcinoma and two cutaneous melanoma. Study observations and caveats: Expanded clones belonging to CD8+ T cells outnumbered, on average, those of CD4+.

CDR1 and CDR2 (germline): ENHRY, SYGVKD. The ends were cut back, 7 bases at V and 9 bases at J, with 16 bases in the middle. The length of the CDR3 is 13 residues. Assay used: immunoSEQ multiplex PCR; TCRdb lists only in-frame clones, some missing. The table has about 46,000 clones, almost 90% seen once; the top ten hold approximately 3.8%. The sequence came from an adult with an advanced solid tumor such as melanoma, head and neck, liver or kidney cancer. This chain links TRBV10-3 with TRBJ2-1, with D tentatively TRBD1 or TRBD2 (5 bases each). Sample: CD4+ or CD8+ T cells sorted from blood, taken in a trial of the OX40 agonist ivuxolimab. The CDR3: CAINPEGPSEQFF. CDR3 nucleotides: TGTGCCATCAATCCAGAGGGGCCGAGTGAGCAGTTCTTC.